This TCR beta chain was documented in a study of blood T cell repertoires in COVID-19. In germline, CDR1 is LNHDA, CDR2 SQIVND (reference sequence). Unmatched junction bases numbered 2, after V lost 6 bases and J lost 3 bases. This CDR3 spans 15 amino acids. Some clones are missing from TCRdb's copy, which holds only in-frame ones; the method was immunoSEQ multiplex PCR. The table shows hundreds of thousands of clones, with about 86% occurring only once. This chain uses TRBV19 with TRBJ2-2; 12 bases map to TRBD2. The sequenced sample consisted of peripheral blood. The clonotype originates from a woman in her 30s who had recovered from COVID-19. The CDR3 DNA reads as TGTGCCAGTAGCCGACTAGCGGGAGACACCGGGGAGCTGTTTTTT. This codes for CASSRLAGDTGELFF.